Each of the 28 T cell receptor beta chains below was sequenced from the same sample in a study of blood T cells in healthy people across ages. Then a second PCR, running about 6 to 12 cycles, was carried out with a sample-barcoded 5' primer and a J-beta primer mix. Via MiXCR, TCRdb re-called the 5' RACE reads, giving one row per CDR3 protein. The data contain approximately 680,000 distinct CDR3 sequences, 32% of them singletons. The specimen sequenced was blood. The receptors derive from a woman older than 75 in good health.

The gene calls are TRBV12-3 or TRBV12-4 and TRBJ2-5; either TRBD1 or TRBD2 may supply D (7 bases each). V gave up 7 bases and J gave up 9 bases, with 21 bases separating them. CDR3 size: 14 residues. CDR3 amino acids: CASTPGGGPAAQYF. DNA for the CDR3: TGTGCCAGCACCCCAGGGGGGGGCCCGGCGGCCCAGTACTTC.

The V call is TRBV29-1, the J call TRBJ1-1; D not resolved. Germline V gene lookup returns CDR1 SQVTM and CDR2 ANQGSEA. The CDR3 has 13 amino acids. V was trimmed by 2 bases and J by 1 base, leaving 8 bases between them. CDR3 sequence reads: CSVENTQNTEAFF. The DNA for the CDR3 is TGCAGCGTTGAAAATACCCAGAACACTGAAGCTTTCTTT.

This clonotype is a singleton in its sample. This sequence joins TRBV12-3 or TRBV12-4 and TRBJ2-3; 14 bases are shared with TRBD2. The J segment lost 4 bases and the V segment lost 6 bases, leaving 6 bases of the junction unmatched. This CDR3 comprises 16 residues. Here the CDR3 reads CASSRTSGGRADTQYF. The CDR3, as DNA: TGTGCCAGCAGCAGGACTAGCGGGGGGAGAGCAGATACGCAGTATTTT.

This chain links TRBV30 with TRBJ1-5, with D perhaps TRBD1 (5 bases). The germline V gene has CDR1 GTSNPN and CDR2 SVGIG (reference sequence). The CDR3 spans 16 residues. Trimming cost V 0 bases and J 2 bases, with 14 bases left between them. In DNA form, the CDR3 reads TGTGCCTGGAGTGTTTTGGGGGATTCCGGCAATCAGCCCCAGCATTTT. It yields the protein CAWSVLGDSGNQPQHF.

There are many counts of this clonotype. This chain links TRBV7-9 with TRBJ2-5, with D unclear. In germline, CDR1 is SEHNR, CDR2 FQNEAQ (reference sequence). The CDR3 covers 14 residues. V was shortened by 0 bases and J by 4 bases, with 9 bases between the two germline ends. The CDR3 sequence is CASSLAKMGETQYF. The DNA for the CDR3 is TGTGCCAGCAGCTTAGCGAAAATGGGAGAGACCCAGTACTTC.

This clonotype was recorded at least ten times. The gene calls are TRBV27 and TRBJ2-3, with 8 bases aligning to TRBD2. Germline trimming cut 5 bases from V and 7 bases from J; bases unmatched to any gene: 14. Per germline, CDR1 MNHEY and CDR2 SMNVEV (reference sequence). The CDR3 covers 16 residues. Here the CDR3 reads CASSPRGSGVRYTQYF. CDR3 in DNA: TGTGCCAGCAGTCCGCGGGGTAGCGGGGTTCGATATACGCAGTATTTT.

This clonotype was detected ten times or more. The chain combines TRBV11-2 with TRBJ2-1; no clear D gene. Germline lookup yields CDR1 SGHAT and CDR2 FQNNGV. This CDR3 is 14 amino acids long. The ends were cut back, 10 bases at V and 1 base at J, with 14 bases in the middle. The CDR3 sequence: CATPGKSSYNEQFF. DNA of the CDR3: TGTGCCACCCCTGGTAAGTCATCCTACAATGAGCAGTTCTTC.

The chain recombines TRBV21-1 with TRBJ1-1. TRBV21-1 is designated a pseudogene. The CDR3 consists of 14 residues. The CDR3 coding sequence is TGTGCCAGCAGCAAAGCGCGGGGGAACACTGAAGCTTTCTTT. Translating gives CASSKARGNTEAFF.

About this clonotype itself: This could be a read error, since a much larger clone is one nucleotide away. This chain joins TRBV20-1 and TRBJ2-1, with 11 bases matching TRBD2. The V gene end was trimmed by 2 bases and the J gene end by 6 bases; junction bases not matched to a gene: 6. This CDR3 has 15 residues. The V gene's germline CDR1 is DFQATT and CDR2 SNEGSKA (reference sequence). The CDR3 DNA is TGCAGTGCTAGACCCACTAGCGGGGGCCGCAATGAGCAGTTCTTC. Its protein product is CSARPTSGGRNEQFF.

The CDR3 is CASRDTGRREQYF. CDR3 nucleotide sequence: TGTGCCAGCAGGGACACAGGGCGACGGGAGCAGTACTTC. The chain recombines TRBV27 with TRBJ2-7; a weak D match, TRBD1 (6 bases). Trimming took off 6 bases at V and 7 bases at J, with 16 bases between the two ends. Germline V lookup: CDR1 MNHEY, CDR2 SMNVEV (reference sequence). The CDR3 covers 13 residues.

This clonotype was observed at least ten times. CDR3 nucleotide sequence: TGCGCCAGCAGCCTGACTAGCGGGGGGGCCGACGTCCTCAATGAGCAGTTCTTC. This codes for CASSLTSGGADVLNEQFF. This chain uses TRBV4-3 with TRBJ2-1, with TRBD2 matching over 14 bases. The CDR3 extends over 18 amino acids. The J segment lost 6 bases and the V segment lost 4 bases, leaving 11 bases of the junction unmatched. CDR1 and CDR2 (germline): LGHNA, YSLEER.

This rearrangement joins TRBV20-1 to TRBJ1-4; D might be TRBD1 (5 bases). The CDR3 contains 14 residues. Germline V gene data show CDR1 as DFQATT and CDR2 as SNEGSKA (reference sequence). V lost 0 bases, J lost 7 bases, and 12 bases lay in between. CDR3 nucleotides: TGCAGTGCTAGAGATCCGCAGGGATTTGAAAAACTGTTTTTT. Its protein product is CSARDPQGFEKLFF.

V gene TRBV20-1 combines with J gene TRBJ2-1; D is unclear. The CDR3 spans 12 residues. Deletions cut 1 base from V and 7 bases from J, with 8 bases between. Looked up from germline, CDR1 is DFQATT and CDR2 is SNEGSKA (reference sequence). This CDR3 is CSARATFNEQFF. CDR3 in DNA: TGCAGTGCTAGAGCGACTTTTAATGAGCAGTTCTTC.

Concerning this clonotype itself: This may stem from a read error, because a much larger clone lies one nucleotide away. This CDR3 is CASRGPGQGREQFF. CDR3 coding DNA: TGTGCCAGCAGAGGTCCGGGACAGGGTAGAGAGCAGTTCTTC. V usage is TRBV3-1 and J usage is TRBJ2-1; 9 positions agree with TRBD1. The CDR3 length is 14 residues. The germline V gene has CDR1 LGHDT and CDR2 YNNKEL (reference sequence). V trimming: 6 bases; J trimming: 10 bases; junction bases outside the gene matches: 10.

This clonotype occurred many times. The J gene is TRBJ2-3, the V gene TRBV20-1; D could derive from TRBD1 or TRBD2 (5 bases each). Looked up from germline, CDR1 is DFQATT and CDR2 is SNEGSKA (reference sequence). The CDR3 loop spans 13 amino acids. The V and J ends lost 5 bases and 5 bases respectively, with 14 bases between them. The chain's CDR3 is CSAYGDRGDTQYF. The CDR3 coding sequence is TGCAGTGCTTACGGGGACCGAGGAGATACGCAGTATTTT.

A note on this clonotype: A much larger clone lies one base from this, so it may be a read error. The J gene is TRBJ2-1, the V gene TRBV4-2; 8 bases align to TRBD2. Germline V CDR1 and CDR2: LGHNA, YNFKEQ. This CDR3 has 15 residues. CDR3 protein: CASSQVLAAGNERFF. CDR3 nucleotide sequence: TGTGCCAGCAGCCAAGTACTAGCGGCTGGAAATGAGCGGTTCTTC.

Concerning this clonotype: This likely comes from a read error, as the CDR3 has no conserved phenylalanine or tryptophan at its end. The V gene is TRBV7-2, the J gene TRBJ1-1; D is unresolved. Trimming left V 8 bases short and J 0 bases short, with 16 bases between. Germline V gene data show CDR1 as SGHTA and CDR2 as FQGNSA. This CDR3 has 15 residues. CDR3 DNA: TGTGCCAGCGGGCCGTTGGGCATTTTGAACACTGAAGCTTTCTGT. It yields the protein CASGPLGILNTEAFC.

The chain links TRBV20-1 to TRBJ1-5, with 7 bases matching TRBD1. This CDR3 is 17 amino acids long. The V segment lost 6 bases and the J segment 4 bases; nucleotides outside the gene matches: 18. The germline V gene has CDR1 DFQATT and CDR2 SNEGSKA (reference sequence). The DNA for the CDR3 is TGCAGTGCCACCGGGACAGTGCACGTCGAGGATAATCAGCCCCAGCATTTT. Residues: CSATGTVHVEDNQPQHF.

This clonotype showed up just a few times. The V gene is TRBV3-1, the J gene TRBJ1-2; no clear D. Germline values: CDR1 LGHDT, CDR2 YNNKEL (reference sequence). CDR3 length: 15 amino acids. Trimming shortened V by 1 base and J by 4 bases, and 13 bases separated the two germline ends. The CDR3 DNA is TGTGCCAGCAGCCAAGGTGGAAGGATAGGCTATGGCTACACCTTC. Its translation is CASSQGGRIGYGYTF. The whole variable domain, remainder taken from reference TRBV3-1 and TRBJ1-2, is DTAVSQTPKYLVTQMGNDKSIKCEQNLGHDTMYWYKQDSKKFLKIMFSYNNKELIINETVPNRFSPKSPDKAHLNLHINSLELGDSAVYFCASSQGGRIGYGYTFGSGTRLTVV.

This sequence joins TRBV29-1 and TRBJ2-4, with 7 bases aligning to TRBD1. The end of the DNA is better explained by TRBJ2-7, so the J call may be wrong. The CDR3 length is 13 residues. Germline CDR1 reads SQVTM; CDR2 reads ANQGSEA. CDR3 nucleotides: TGCAGCGTTAATTACGACAGGGTAGACGAGCAGTACTTC. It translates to CSVNYDRVDEQYF.

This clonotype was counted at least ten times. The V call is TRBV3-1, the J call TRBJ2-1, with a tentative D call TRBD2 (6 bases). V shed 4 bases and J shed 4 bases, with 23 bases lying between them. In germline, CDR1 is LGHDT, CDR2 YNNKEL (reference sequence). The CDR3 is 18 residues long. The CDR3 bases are TGTGCCAGCAGCCTTCAAGGAATTGGCGGGACCGAGTACAATGAGCAGTTCTTC. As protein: CASSLQGIGGTEYNEQFF.

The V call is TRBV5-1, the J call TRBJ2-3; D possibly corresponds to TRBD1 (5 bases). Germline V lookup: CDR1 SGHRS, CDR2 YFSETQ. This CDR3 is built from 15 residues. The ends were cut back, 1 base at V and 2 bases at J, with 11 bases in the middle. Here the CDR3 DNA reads TGCGCCAGCAGCTTGCCGCCAGGGTACACAGATACGCAGTATTTT. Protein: CASSLPPGYTDTQYF.

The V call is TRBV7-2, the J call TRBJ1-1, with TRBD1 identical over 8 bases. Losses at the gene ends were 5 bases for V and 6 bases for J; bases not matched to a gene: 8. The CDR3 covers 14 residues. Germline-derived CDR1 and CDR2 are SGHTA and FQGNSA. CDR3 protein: CASSGRTGLAEAFF. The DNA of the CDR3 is TGTGCCAGCAGCGGCCGGACAGGGCTGGCTGAAGCTTTCTTT.

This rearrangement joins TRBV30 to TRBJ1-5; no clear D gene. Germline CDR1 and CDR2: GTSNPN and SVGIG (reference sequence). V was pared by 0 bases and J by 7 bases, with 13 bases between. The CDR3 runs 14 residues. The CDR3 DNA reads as TGTGCCTGGAGTGTAAGTTCGGGGAAGCAGCCCCAGCATTTT. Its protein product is CAWSVSSGKQPQHF.

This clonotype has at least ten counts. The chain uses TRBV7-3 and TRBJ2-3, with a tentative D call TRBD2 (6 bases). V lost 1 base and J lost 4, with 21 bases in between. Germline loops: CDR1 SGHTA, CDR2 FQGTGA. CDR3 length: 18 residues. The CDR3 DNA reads TGTGCCAGCAGCTTAAGCACGGCGGGGATACGTGGCGCAGATACGCAGTATTTT. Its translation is CASSLSTAGIRGADTQYF.

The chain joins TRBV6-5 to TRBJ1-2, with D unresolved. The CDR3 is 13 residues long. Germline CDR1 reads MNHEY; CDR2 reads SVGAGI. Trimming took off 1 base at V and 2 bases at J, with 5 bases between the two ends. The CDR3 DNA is TGTGCCAGCAGTTACTACGAGAACTATGGCTACACCTTC. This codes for CASSYYENYGYTF.

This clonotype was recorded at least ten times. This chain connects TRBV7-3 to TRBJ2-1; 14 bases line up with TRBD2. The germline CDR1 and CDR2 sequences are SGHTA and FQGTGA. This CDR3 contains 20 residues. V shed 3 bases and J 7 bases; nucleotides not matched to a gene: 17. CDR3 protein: CASSFGPGLAGASPVNEQFF. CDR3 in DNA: TGTGCCAGCAGCTTCGGCCCGGGACTAGCGGGGGCCTCGCCGGTGAATGAGCAGTTCTTC.

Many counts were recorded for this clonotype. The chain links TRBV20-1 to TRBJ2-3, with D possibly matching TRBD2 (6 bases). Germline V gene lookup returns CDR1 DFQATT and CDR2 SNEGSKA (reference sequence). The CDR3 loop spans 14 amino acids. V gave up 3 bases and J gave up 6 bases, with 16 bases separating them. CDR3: CSASPSGGRDTQYF. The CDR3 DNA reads TGCAGTGCTAGTCCTTCCGGGGGACGGGATACGCAGTATTTT.